This note documents a single T cell receptor beta chain sequence. Its antigen is currently not known. No base qualities exist here, and no much larger clone lies one base off it. The germline V end is reduced by 5 bases and the J end by 1 base; junction bases left unmatched: 11. The germline V gene (reference sequence) gives CDR1 as SEHNR and CDR2 as FQNEAQ. The CDR3, from cysteine to phenylalanine, totals 16 residues. Only the CDR3 region is kept as DNA, spanning 48 bases read in frame from base 1. Library generation was performed with the immunoSEQ multiplex PCR assay. This immuneACCESS table, as held by TCRdb, lists in-frame sequences with V and J called but not all clones. Of the missing ones, under half trace to an unresolved V gene in checked studies; the others have no known cause. The sample has fewer than 80,000 clones on record, approximately 92% of them singletons. Around 2% of the sample is held by the ten biggest clonotypes.

This sample is drawn from a study of T cell changes during pregnancy in multiple sclerosis (dated by TCRdb to between 2018 and 2021). Notes on the research overall: The study looked at changes in the T cell repertoire across pregnancy in women with multiple sclerosis.

The sample consisted of peripheral blood, taken in the third trimester of pregnancy. The chain couples TRBV7-9 to TRBJ2-7, with 7 bases aligning to TRBD1. The sequence derives from a female donor in good health, enrolled as a control in a pregnancy study. The CDR3 here reads CASSLSLGQASYEQYF. The sequenced DNA is TGTGCCAGCAGCCTATCGCTAGGACAGGCGTCCTACGAGCAGTACTTC.